This entry describes one T cell receptor beta chain. Its specific antigen is unknown. No much larger clonotype is one base removed from it; base qualities were not supplied. V loses 0 bases, J loses 1 base, and the germline ends lie 16 bases apart. Inclusive of the bounding cysteine and phenylalanine, the CDR3 is 18 residues long. The only DNA kept is the CDR3, 54 bases in frame from the first base. CDR1 and CDR2, per the germline V gene, are MGHRA and YSYEKL. The source of the sample is a study of molecular identifiers for immune sequencing clone quantification (dated by TCRdb to the late 2010s). At the level of the whole study: For a replicate experiment, the RNA from either approximately 20,000 or 100,000 naive CD8 T cells was divided into five aliquots, and four of those aliquots went on to sequencing. CD8 T cells were used in a methods study to benchmark molecular-identifier clustering-based TCR repertoire sequencing (MIDCIRS) and TCR RNA copy counting. Study-wide findings and limitations: A single cell's worth of spiked-in Jurkat TCR RNA was reported detectable even among some 920,000 naive CD8 T cells. In CMV-specific effector cells, clones with more than 20 RNA copies contained over 98% of molecules, whereas in naive cells such clones contained under 1% of molecules. When barcode sub-clustering was left out, chimeric consensus sequences inflated TCR diversity, with chimeras reaching as high as 47%. Spiked-in Jurkat TCR RNA (approximately 9 copies' worth), which is not part of the donor repertoire, was contained in the naive libraries. Highly expanded clone sizes could be underestimated if identical TCR molecules share a barcode. Modeling indicated 2.5 to 3 TCR RNA copies recovered per cell, compared with 7.5 to 10 by digital PCR, which implies a capture efficiency of approximately 30%.

Libraries of naive CD8 T cells were generated from roughly 21,000 to 960,000 sorted cells, with 10%, 30% or 50% of the purified RNA used. Naive CD8 T cells were FACS-sorted as CD8+CD4-CCR7+CD45RA+ on a BD FACSAria II into RLT Plus buffer. To test detection sensitivity, Jurkat RNA equivalent to approximately nine TCR copies was spiked into samples of roughly 20,000-1,100,000 naive CD8 T cells. CD8 T cells were enriched using RosetteSep CD8+ T Cell Enrichment Cocktail and Ficoll-Paque, and the enriched cells then underwent ACK red cell lysis. Libraries were built with PCR. TCRdb lists the instrument as NextSeq 500. Bulk TCR libraries were made following a previously described method, with the TCR primers given in Table S5. Total RNA was purified with the Qiagen AllPrep DNA/RNA kit. Before any analysis, reads coming from multiple sequencing runs of the same library were combined into one pool. In the paper's pipeline: Reads were retained only if their TCR constant sequence matched exactly, and those retained reads were trimmed to 150 nt and grouped according to their 12-nt molecular barcodes. Within each barcode group, reads were sub-clustered at a 15% Levenshtein threshold, and quality-weighted consensus sequences were built per RNA molecule. Non-functional sequences were removed, as were lower-count sequences one edit away from another. Barcode sub-clusters with fewer than 20% of the maximum read count were removed, based on fitting two negative binomial distributions. TCRdb cleaned the public reads at Q25 with fastp, built clones with MiXCR and kept in-frame beta chains. Rows matching on CDR3 protein sequence are summarized as one entry with the most common DNA and genes. The V and J calls were not made by the authors but by TCRdb's processing. A total of 400,000 to 600,000 distinct CDR3 sequences appear in this sample, 25% of them only once. The ten largest clones capture over 0.6% of the sample.

Sequencing input: naive CD8+ T cells from blood, with Jurkat cell RNA spiked in. The meaning of the sample's cell subset or site label: FACS-sorted CD8+CD4-CCR7+CD45RA+ naive T cells. The V gene is TRBV4-1 and the J gene is TRBJ1-5; the D gene is perhaps TRBD1, from 5 matching bases. The TCR sequence derives from a human donor in good health. Some libraries in this study had Jurkat cell RNA spiked in. The CDR3 reads CASSQDPGDVISNQPQHF. The nucleotides read TGCGCCAGCAGCCAAGATCCGGGGGACGTAATAAGCAATCAGCCCCAGCATTTT.